Given below is one TCR beta chain in context. Authors' processing steps: Estimated nucleated cell counts came from reference gene primer amplification. Clones were read by immunoSEQ multiplex PCR, and TCRdb kept only the in-frame ones, dropping some. Clonal size and the V and J genes are those of that table, whereas D and trimming came from the DNA. The sample holds around 140,000 clones; around 84% are singletons and the top ten take around 2.5%. This entry is derived from a study of blood T cell repertoires in COVID-19. V dropped 4 bases and J dropped 8; count of bases not matched to a gene: 15. This CDR3 spans 17 amino acids. CDR1 is MNHNS and CDR2 is SASEGT in the germline V gene.

The clonotype originates from a human donor with acute or convalescent COVID-19. The donor label of this sample is uncertain. V is TRBV6-1 and J is TRBJ1-4; 8 positions agree with TRBD1. The sequencing input was peripheral blood. DNA for the CDR3: TGTGCCAGCAGTGGTGGTCAGGGGGCGTTGGATTGGGAAAAACTGTTTTTT. This codes for CASSGGQGALDWEKLFF.